A single sample gave rise to the 20 T cell receptor beta chains below, sequenced in a study of blood T cell repertoires in COVID-19. Repertoires were generated with immunoSEQ multiplex PCR, while TCRdb's copy carries only in-frame clones and drops some. This sample has tens of thousands of clones, with approximately 85% found just once. The sequenced sample was peripheral blood. The receptor set was obtained from a human donor in a cohort sampled during active COVID-19.

The V and J genes are TRBV29-1 and TRBJ2-1; TRBD2 aligns across 9 bases. The V gene end was trimmed by 0 bases and the J gene end by 4 bases; junction bases not matched to a gene: 7. The V gene's germline CDR1 is SQVTM and CDR2 ANQGSEA. This CDR3 comprises 16 residues. The CDR3 loop reads CSVEDGGGASYNEQFF. CDR3 bases: TGCAGCGTTGAAGATGGCGGGGGGGCTTCTTACAATGAGCAGTTCTTC.

The DNA of the CDR3 is TGTGCCAGTGGGCCAACTAGCGGGACACTTGGGCAGTACTTC. It translates to CASGPTSGTLGQYF. The genes are TRBV19 and TRBJ2-7; TRBD2 agrees at 10 bases. Per the germline V gene, CDR1 is LNHDA and CDR2 is SQIVND (reference sequence). The V and J ends lost 8 bases and 9 bases, in that order; junction bases with no gene match: 13. This CDR3 comprises 14 residues.

The chain couples TRBV5-5 to TRBJ1-2; D perhaps matches TRBD1 (6 bases). CDR1 and CDR2 from the germline V gene are SGHKS and YYEKEE (reference sequence). V was trimmed by 4 bases and J by 4 bases, leaving 17 bases between them. The CDR3 has 15 residues. Written as DNA, the CDR3 is TGTGCCAGCAGCCCCGGGACAAATGGGGGCTATGGCTACACCTTC. Protein sequence: CASSPGTNGGYGYTF.

This clone was seen a handful of times. Distinct nucleotide sequences in the sample also encode this CDR3. The gene calls are TRBV6-4 and TRBJ2-3; 7 bases map to TRBD2. With V trimmed by 4 bases and J by 3 bases, 4 bases remained unmatched. This CDR3 region has 14 residues. Germline CDR1 reads MRHNA; CDR2 reads SNTAGT. This CDR3 is CASSASGDTDTQYF. The CDR3 region has the DNA TGTGCCAGCAGTGCTAGCGGAGATACAGATACGCAGTATTTT.

The chain carries TRBV6-1 and TRBJ2-7; TRBD2 might be the D (5 bases). CDR3 length equals 15 residues. Germline V gives CDR1 MNHNS, CDR2 SASEGT. The germline V and J ends were trimmed by 0 bases and 3 bases, with 12 bases remaining between them. The CDR3 reads CASSEALAPGYEQYF. CDR3 bases: TGTGCCAGCAGTGAAGCCCTAGCACCGGGCTACGAGCAGTACTTC.

The chain carries TRBV7-8 and TRBJ2-5; tentative D call: TRBD2 (5 bases). V gave up 6 bases and J gave up 0 bases, with 14 bases separating them. CDR3 length: 15 residues. Germline CDR1 and CDR2: SGHVS and FQNEAQ. The CDR3: CASRLDSGYQETQYF. The CDR3 DNA follows: TGTGCCAGCAGATTGGACTCAGGTTACCAAGAGACCCAGTACTTC.

This sequence joins TRBV12-5 and TRBJ2-2; D gene uncertain. The CDR3 totals 13 residues. Trimming left V 1 base short and J 8 bases short, with 8 bases between. CDR1 is LGHNT, CDR2 FRNRAP, per germline. The CDR3 region has the DNA TGTGCTAGTGGTTTGGGCGCGGTGGGGGAGCTGTTTTTT. Translating it yields CASGLGAVGELFF.

This clone was observed a few times. V usage is TRBV21-1 and J usage is TRBJ2-1; TRBD1 reflects the table's D call only, with no check against the DNA. TRBV21-1 is an annotated pseudogene. The CDR3 totals 17 residues. The CDR3 DNA sequence: TGTGCCAGCAGCGAAAAAGGAAAATGGGGACAGGCAGACGAGCAGTTCTTC. Its protein product is CASSEKGKWGQADEQFF.

This clone was picked up a small number of times. The chain carries TRBV19 and TRBJ1-5, with unresolved D. V dropped 2 bases and J dropped 0 bases, with 11 bases sitting between them. The CDR3 is made up of 16 amino acids. Germline V gives CDR1 LNHDA, CDR2 SQIVND (reference sequence). The CDR3 is CASSISTDDSNQPQHF. CDR3 coding DNA: TGTGCCAGTAGTATATCAACAGACGATAGCAATCAGCCCCAGCATTTT.

The rearrangement links TRBV11-3 to TRBJ2-2; D possibly corresponds to TRBD2 (6 bases). The CDR3 has 15 amino acids. Trimming took off 1 base at V and 10 bases at J, with 16 bases between the two ends. Germline CDR1 reads SGHNT; CDR2 reads YENEEA. Here the CDR3 reads CASSLGGTRNEELFF. The CDR3 coding sequence is TGTGCCAGCAGCTTAGGCGGGACTCGAAATGAGGAGCTGTTTTTT.

The V call is TRBV18, the J call TRBJ1-5; no clear D gene. V lost 4 bases and J 2 bases, leaving 12 bases between the germline ends. Germline loops: CDR1 KGHSH, CDR2 LQKENI. This CDR3 has 15 residues. CDR3 nucleotide sequence: TGTGCCAGCTCACTGGTTAACGAGCGCAATCAGCCCCAGCATTTT. Protein product: CASSLVNERNQPQHF.

CDR3 sequence reads: CASSPGLATDTQYF. The CDR3 coding sequence is TGTGCCAGCAGCCCGGGACTAGCCACAGATACGCAGTATTTT. V usage is TRBV7-2 and J usage is TRBJ2-3, with 9 bases lining up with TRBD2. Per the germline V gene, CDR1 is SGHTA and CDR2 is FQGNSA. Trimming cost V 5 bases and J 2 bases; bases outside gene matches: 2. The CDR3 is made up of 14 amino acids.

V is TRBV6-2 or TRBV6-3 and J is TRBJ1-4; tentatively, D is TRBD1 (5 bases). The germline V gene encodes CDR1 MNHEY and CDR2 SVGEGT. CDR3 length equals 16 residues. V lost 5 bases and J 2 bases, leaving 15 bases between the germline ends. The CDR3 coding sequence is TGTGCCAGCAGTAGGTCGATGGACACCACTAATGAAAAACTGTTTTTT. It translates to CASSRSMDTTNEKLFF.

In DNA, the CDR3 is TGTGCCAGCAGCTCCGTTGGGGGGACAGCGCGAGCTTTCTTT. Translation gives CASSSVGGTARAFF. This rearrangement joins TRBV7-9 to TRBJ1-1; 7 bases are shared with TRBD1. CDR3 size: 14 residues. Trimming cost V 4 bases and J 10 bases; bases outside gene matches: 12. Germline V gene data show CDR1 as SEHNR and CDR2 as FQNEAQ (reference sequence).

This rearrangement joins TRBV18 to TRBJ2-3; D possibly corresponds to TRBD2 (5 bases). The CDR3 contains 17 residues. Germline V gene data show CDR1 as KGHSH and CDR2 as LQKENI. V was trimmed by 1 base and J by 0 bases, leaving 14 bases between them. This CDR3 is CASSPRISGRSTDTQYF. The CDR3 region has the DNA TGTGCCAGCTCACCACGTATCAGCGGACGGAGCACAGATACGCAGTATTTT. The complete variable domain, with remaining parts taken from reference TRBV18 and TRBJ2-3, reads NAGVMQNPRHLVRRRGQEARLRCSPMKGHSHVYWYRQLPEEGLKFMVYLQKENIIDESGMPKERFSAEFPKEGPSILRIQQVVRGDSAAYFCASSPRISGRSTDTQYFGPGTRLTVL.

The chain combines TRBV2 with TRBJ2-7; possibly TRBD1 for D (6 bases). V lost 8 bases and J lost 2, with 13 bases in between. Per the germline V gene, CDR1 is SNHLY and CDR2 is FYNNEI. The CDR3 length is 13 residues. The CDR3 sequence is CASGQGSPYEQYF. For the CDR3, the DNA is TGTGCCAGCGGCCAGGGGTCCCCCTACGAGCAGTACTTC.

This chain connects TRBV5-5 to TRBJ1-3, with D possibly matching TRBD1 (5 bases). The CDR3 is 16 amino acids. The germline V and J ends were trimmed by 2 bases and 2 bases, with 14 bases remaining between them. Germline V gives CDR1 SGHKS, CDR2 YYEKEE (reference sequence). CDR3 protein: CASSLRGERAGNTIYF. The CDR3, as DNA: TGTGCCAGCAGCTTACGGGGGGAGCGAGCTGGAAACACCATATATTTT.

V and J are TRBV12-3 or TRBV12-4 and TRBJ1-1; D remains unclear. The ends were cut back, 5 bases at V and 1 base at J, with 5 bases in the middle. The CDR3 runs 12 residues. The CDR3: CASSLRNTEAFF. The CDR3 bases are TGTGCCAGCAGTCTCAGGAACACTGAAGCTTTCTTT.

As DNA, the CDR3 is TGTGCCAGCAGTTCTGACGGACAGCTCAATCAGCCCCAGCATTTT. Protein product: CASSSDGQLNQPQHF. V usage is TRBV9 and J usage is TRBJ1-5; D may be TRBD1 (6 bases). The CDR3 runs 15 residues. Germline V lookup: CDR1 SGDLS, CDR2 YYNGEE. The ends were cut back, 5 bases at V and 3 bases at J, with 15 bases in the middle.

This chain joins TRBV7-6 and TRBJ2-2; unclear D gene. Trimming cost V 1 base and J 0 bases, with 9 bases left between them. The CDR3 spans 16 residues. CDR1 and CDR2 from the germline V gene are SGHVS and FNYEAQ. Here the CDR3 reads CASSLVTQANTGELFF. CDR3 nucleotide sequence: TGTGCCAGCAGCTTAGTGACACAAGCGAACACCGGGGAGCTGTTTTTT. Based on the CDR3 plus reference TRBV7-6 and TRBJ2-2, the full variable domain is GAGVSQSPRYKVTKRGQDVALRCDPISGHVSLYWYRQALGQGPEFLTYFNYEAQQDKSGLPNDRFSAERPEGSISTLTIQRTEQRDSAMYRCASSLVTQANTGELFFGEGSRLTVL.